This T cell receptor (beta chain) was identified in a study of Graves' ophthalmopathy and Graves' hyperthyroidism. Serum thyroxine and TRAb, along with clinical symptoms, thyroid ultrasound and orbital computed tomography, were what diagnosis relied on. This clonotype was seen just once. The sequenced template was RNA, covering the TCR beta CDR3 region. First-round RT-PCR relied on HTBI primers, and a second-round multiplex PCR came next. TCRdb reprocessed the multiplex PCR reads with MiXCR, giving one entry per CDR3 protein. The sample has a few hundred thousand distinct CDR3 sequences, under 25% seen once. Germline V lookup: CDR1 MNHNS, CDR2 SASEGT. The V end was cut by 5 bases, the J end by 5 bases, with 10 bases between. This CDR3 has 12 amino acids.

The TCR comes from a woman in her fifties or sixties with Graves' ophthalmopathy. The chain employs TRBV6-1 and TRBJ2-7, with a weak D call TRBD1 (5 bases). Sequencing was performed on peripheral blood. The CDR3 reads CASSMPTDEQYF. In DNA, the CDR3 is TGTGCCAGCAGTATGCCGACAGACGAGCAGTACTTC.